The sequence of this T cell receptor beta chain was determined in a study of T-cell reconstitution after alpha-beta-depleted transplantation in children. Unique molecular identifiers were incorporated into the prepared TCRbeta library. Using its own MiXCR run on the PCR reads, TCRdb lists one record per CDR3 protein. Of about 640,000 distinct CDR3 sequences listed, roughly 17% are singletons. From germline, CDR1 is MNHEY and CDR2 SVGEGT. The V gene lost 0 bases and the J gene lost 0 bases, with 7 bases spanning the gap. CDR3 length equals 15 residues. Sequencing used PBMCs from the stem cell graft donor, obtained from the stem cell graft. This sequence originates from a human donor who donated a stem cell graft to a child with acute myeloid leukemia. V is TRBV6-2 or TRBV6-3 and J is TRBJ2-3; D is undetermined. As DNA, the CDR3 is TGTGCCAGCAGTTACTCGCGGTACAGCACAGATACGCAGTATTTT. Its translation is CASSYSRYSTDTQYF.